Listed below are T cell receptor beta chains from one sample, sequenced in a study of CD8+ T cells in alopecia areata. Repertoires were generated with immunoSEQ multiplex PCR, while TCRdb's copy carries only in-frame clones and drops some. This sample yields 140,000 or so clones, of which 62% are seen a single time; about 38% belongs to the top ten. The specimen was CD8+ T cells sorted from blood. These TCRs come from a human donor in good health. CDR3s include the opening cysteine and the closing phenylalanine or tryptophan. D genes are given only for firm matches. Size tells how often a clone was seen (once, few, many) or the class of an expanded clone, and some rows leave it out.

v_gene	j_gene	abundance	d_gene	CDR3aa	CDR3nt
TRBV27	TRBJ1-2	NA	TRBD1	CASSSGQGNGYTF	TGTGCCAGCAGTTCGGGACAGGGCAATGGCTACACCTTC
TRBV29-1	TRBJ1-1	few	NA	CSVGITGTEAFF	TGCAGCGTTGGAATCACTGGCACTGAAGCTTTCTTT
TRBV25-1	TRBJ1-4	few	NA	CASSRWAPPGEKLFF	TGTGCCAGCAGTCGGTGGGCGCCTCCGGGCGAAAAACTGTTTTTT
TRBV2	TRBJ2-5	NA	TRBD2	CASTEAGEETQYF	TGTGCCAGCACCGAAGCGGGAGAAGAGACCCAGTACTTC
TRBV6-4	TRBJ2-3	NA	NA	CASSDPTGDTQYF	TGTGCCAGCAGTGACCCCACGGGGGATACGCAGTATTTT
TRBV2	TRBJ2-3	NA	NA	CASSYRVPPTDTQYF	TGTGCCAGCAGCTACAGGGTGCCCCCCACAGATACGCAGTATTTT
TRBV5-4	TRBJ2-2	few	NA	CASSSGTSSGELFF	TGTGCCAGCAGCTCCGGGACAAGCAGCGGGGAGCTGTTTTTT
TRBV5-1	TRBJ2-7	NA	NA	CASSLRLGPVYEQYF	TGCGCCAGCAGCTTGCGTCTTGGGCCCGTCTACGAGCAGTACTTC
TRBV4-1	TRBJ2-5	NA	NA	CASSRTSGVQETQYF	TGCGCCAGCAGCCGCACTTCGGGGGTCCAAGAGACCCAGTACTTC
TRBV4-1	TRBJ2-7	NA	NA	CANPRLRLYEQYF	TGCGCCAACCCGCGACTACGACTCTACGAGCAGTACTTC
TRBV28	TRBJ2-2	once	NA	CASSAYQSGELFF	TGTGCCAGCAGTGCATACCAGAGTGGGGAGCTGTTTTTT
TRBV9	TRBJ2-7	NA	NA	CASSVGRSGTYYEQYF	TGTGCCAGCAGCGTAGGACGAAGCGGAACGTACTACGAGCAGTACTTC
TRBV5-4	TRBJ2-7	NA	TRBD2	CASSSWTSGRAKGSYEQYF	TGTGCCAGCAGCTCATGGACTAGCGGGAGGGCCAAGGGCTCCTACGAGCAGTACTTC
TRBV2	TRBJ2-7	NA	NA	CASLVSYEQYF	TGTGCCAGCCTGGTCTCCTACGAGCAGTACTTC
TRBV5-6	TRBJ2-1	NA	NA	CASSLEGSSYNEQFF	TGTGCCAGCAGCTTGGAGGGGAGCTCCTACAATGAGCAGTTCTTC
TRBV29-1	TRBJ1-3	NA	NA	CSGERMTDGASGNTIYF	TGCAGCGGTGAGAGAATGACGGACGGTGCCTCTGGAAACACCATATATTTT
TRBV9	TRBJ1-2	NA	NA	CASSVEGVTNYGYTF	TGTGCCAGCAGCGTAGAGGGGGTGACTAACTATGGCTACACCTTC
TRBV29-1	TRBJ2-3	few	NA	CSVVGGSTDTQYF	TGCAGCGTTGTAGGAGGGAGCACAGATACGCAGTATTTT
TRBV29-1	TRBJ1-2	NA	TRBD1	CSVEDRRKTGTGSGYTF	TGCAGCGTTGAAGATCGCCGAAAGACAGGGACCGGCAGTGGCTACACCTTC
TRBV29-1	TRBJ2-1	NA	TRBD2	CSVEDRGASGLNEQFF	TGCAGCGTTGAAGATCGGGGAGCTAGCGGTTTGAATGAGCAGTTCTTC
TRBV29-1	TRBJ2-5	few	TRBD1	CSVEDLRDRGGETQYF	TGCAGCGTTGAAGATCTGCGGGACAGGGGGGGAGAGACCCAGTACTTC
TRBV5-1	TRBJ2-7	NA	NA	CASRSGSNEQYF	TGCGCCAGCAGATCCGGGAGCAACGAGCAGTACTTC
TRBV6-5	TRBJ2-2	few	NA	CASSYGFTGELFF	TGTGCCAGCAGTTACGGCTTCACCGGGGAGCTGTTTTTT
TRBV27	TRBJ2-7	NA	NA	CASSLGGAGSYEQYF	TGTGCCAGCAGTTTAGGTGGGGCAGGGTCTTACGAGCAGTACTTC
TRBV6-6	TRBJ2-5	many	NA	CASTSAHSQETQYF	TGTGCCAGCACCTCCGCCCATAGCCAAGAGACCCAGTACTTC
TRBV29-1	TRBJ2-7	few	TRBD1	CSVESTGEDEQYF	TGCAGCGTCGAGTCGACAGGGGAGGACGAGCAGTACTTC
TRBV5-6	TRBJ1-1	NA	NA	CASSLIVGGGVTEAFF	TGTGCCAGCAGCTTGATCGTCGGGGGAGGCGTCACTGAAGCTTTCTTT
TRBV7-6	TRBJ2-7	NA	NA	CASSLPGVDEQYF	TGTGCCAGCAGCTTACCGGGGGTCGACGAGCAGTACTTC
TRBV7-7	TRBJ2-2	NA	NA	CASSLDGELFF	TGTGCTAGCAGCTTAGACGGGGAGCTGTTTTTT
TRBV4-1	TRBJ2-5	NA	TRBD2	CASSQDSTSGARETQYF	TGCGCCAGCAGCCAAGATTCGACTAGCGGAGCCAGGGAGACCCAGTACTTC
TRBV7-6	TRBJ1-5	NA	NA	CASSLGGYNQPQHF	TGTGCCAGCAGCTTAGGGGGTTACAATCAGCCCCAGCATTTT
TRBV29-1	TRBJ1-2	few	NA	CSVEGRQYGYTF	TGCAGCGTTGAAGGTAGACAGTATGGCTACACCTTC
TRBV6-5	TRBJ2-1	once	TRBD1	CATTGGWVNEQFF	TGTGCCACCACAGGGGGATGGGTCAATGAGCAGTTCTTC
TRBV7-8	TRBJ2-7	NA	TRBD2	CASSLRLADAYEQYF	TGTGCCAGCAGCCTAAGACTAGCGGACGCCTACGAGCAGTACTTC
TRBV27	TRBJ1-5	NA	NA	CASSFSYSNQPQHF	TGTGCCAGCAGTTTCTCCTATAGCAATCAGCCCCAGCATTTT
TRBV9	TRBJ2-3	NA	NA	CASSTSRRGPDTDTQYF	TGTGCCAGCAGCACATCACGACGGGGACCAGACACAGATACGCAGTATTTT
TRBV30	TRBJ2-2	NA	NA	CAWSVATGELFF	TGTGCCTGGAGTGTGGCCACCGGGGAGCTGTTTTTT
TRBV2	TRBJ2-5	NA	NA	CASSEGGGETQYF	TGTGCCAGCAGTGAAGGGGGAGGAGAGACCCAGTACTTC
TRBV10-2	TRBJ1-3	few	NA	CASSPYSGNTIYF	TGCGCCAGCAGTCCTTACTCTGGAAACACCATATATTTT
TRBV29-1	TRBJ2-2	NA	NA	CSVLTGNTGELFF	TGCAGCGTTTTGACAGGGAACACCGGGGAGCTGTTTTTT
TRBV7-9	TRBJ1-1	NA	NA	CASSLEWGSTEAFF	TGTGCCAGCAGCTTAGAATGGGGGAGCACTGAAGCTTTCTTT
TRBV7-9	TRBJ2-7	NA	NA	CASSRLSGRGEEQYF	TGTGCCAGCAGCCGACTATCCGGCCGTGGTGAAGAGCAGTACTTC
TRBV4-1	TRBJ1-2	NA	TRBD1	CASSQVTGALYGYTF	TGCGCCAGCAGCCAAGTGACAGGGGCGCTCTATGGCTACACCTTC
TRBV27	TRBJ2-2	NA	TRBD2	CASSAGTTFAGELFF	TGTGCCAGCAGTGCCGGGACTACCTTCGCCGGGGAGCTGTTTTTT
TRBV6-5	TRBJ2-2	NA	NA	CASSIQGPTGELFF	TGTGCCAGCAGTATCCAGGGACCCACCGGGGAGCTGTTTTTT
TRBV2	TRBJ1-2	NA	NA	CASVSGGYTF	TGTGCCAGCGTTTCGGGGGGCTACACCTTC
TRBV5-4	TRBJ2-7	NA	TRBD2	CASSLAGLAGGPAYEQYF	TGTGCCAGCAGCTTGGCCGGACTAGCGGGAGGGCCCGCCTACGAGCAGTACTTC
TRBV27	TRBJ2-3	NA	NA	CASSLAGTDTQYF	TGTGCCAGCAGTTTAGCGGGCACAGATACGCAGTATTTT
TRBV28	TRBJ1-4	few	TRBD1	CASSQDRGDEKLFF	TGTGCCAGCAGTCAGGACAGGGGGGATGAAAAACTGTTTTTT
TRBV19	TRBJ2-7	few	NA	CASRGLYEQYF	TGTGCCAGTAGGGGACTCTACGAGCAGTACTTC